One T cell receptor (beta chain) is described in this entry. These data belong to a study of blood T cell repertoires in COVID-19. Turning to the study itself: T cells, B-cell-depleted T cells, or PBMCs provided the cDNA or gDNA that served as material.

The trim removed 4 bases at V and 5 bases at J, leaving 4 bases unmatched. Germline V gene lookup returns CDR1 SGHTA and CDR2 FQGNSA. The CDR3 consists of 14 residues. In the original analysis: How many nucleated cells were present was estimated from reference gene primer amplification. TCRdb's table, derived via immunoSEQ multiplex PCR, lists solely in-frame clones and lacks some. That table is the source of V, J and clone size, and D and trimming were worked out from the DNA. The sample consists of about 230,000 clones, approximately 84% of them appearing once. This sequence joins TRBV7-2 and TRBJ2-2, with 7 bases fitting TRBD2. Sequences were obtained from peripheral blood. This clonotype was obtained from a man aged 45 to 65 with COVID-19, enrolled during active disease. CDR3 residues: CASSSGTTTGELFF. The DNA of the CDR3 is TGTGCCAGCAGCTCCGGGACTACTACCGGGGAGCTGTTTTTT.